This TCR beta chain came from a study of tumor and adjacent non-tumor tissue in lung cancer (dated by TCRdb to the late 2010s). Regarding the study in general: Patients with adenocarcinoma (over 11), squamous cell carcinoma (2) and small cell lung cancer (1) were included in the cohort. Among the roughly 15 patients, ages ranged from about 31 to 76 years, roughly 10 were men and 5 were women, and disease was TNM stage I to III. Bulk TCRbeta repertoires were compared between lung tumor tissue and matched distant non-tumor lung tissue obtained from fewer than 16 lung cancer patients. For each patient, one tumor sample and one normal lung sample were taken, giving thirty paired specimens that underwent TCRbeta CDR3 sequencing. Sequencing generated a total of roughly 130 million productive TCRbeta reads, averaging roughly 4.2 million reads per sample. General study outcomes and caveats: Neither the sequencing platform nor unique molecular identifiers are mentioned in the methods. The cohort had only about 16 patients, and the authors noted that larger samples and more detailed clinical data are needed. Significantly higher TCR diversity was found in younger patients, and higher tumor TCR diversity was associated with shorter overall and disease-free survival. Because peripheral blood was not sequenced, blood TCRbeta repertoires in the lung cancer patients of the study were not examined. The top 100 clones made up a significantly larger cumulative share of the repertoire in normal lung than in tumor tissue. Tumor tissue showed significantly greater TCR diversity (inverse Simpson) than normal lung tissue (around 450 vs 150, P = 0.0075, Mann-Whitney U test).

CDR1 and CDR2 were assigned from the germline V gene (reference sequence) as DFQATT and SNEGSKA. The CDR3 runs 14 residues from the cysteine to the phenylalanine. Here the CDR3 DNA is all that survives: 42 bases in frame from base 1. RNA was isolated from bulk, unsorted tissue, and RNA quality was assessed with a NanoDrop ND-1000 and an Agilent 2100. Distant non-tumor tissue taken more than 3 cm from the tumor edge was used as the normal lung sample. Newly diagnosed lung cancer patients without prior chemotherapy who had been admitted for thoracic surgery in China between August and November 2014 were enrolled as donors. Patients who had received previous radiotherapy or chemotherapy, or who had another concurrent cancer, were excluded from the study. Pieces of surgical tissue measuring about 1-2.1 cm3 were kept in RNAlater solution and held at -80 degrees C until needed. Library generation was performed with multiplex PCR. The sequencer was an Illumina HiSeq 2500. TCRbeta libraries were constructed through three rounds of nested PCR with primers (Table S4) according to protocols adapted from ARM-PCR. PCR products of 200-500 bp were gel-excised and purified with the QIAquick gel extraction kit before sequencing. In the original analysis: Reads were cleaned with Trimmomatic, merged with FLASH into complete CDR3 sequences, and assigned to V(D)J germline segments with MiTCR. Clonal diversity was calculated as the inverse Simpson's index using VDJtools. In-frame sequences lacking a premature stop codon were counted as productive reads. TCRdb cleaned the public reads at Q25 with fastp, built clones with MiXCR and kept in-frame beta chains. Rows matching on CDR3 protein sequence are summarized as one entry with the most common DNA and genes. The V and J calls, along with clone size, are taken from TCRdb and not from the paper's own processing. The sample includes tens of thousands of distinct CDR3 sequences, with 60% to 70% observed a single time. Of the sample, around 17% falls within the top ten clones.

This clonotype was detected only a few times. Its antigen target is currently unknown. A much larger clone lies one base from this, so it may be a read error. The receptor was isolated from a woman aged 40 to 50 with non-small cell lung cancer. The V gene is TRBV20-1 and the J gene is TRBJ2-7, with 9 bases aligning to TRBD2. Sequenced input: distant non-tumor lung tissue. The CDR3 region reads CNASPLAGFYEQYF. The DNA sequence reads TGCAATGCTAGCCCCCTAGCGGGATTCTACGAGCAGTACTTC.